The 25 T cell receptor beta chains below come from one sample, sequenced in a study of cytomegalovirus exposure and HLA in healthy donors. PCR primers comprised 60 Vbeta and 13 Jbeta primers. TCRdb's copy holds only in-frame clones and misses some; the assay was immunoSEQ multiplex PCR. Of some 160,000 clones detected, over 70% appear once; the ten largest clones hold around 1.6%. The sequenced sample consisted of PBMCs. These TCRs come from a woman between 18 and 29 years old in good health and CMV-seronegative.

This sequence joins TRBV30 and TRBJ1-4; the match to TRBD1 covers 9 bases. CDR1 is GTSNPN and CDR2 is SVGIG in the germline V gene (reference sequence). The ends lost 2 bases at V and 8 bases at J; junction bases unmatched: 18. CDR3 length: 18 residues. CDR3 sequence (DNA): TGTGCCTGGAGTTCACGGCCGGGACAGGGATCAGGGGGAGAAAAACTGTTTTTT. It translates to CAWSSRPGQGSGGEKLFF.

The chain joins TRBV30 to TRBJ2-5; a weak D match, TRBD1 (5 bases). The DNA end favors TRBJ2-7, so the J call may be wrong. CDR3 size: 14 residues. Germline lookup yields CDR1 GTSNPN and CDR2 SVGIG (reference sequence). CDR3 sequence (DNA): TGTGCCTGGAGTACACAGGCTTTGACCTACGAGCAGTACTTC. Amino acids: CAWSTQALTYEQYF.

The chain has TRBV30 and TRBJ1-4; 8 positions match TRBD1. CDR3 length equals 14 residues. V shed 7 bases and J 8 bases; nucleotides not matched to a gene: 12. Germline V lookup: CDR1 GTSNPN, CDR2 SVGIG (reference sequence). CDR3 amino acids: CAFAPGQGREKLFF. In DNA, the CDR3 is TGTGCCTTTGCACCCGGACAGGGCCGGGAAAAACTGTTTTTT.

V and J are TRBV5-1 and TRBJ2-7, with 9 bases lining up with TRBD1. After removal of 2 bases from V and 2 bases from J, the junction contained 5 bases not matched to a gene. Per the germline V gene, CDR1 is SGHRS and CDR2 is YFSETQ. The CDR3 contains 15 residues. CDR3 DNA: TGCGCCAGCAGCTTAGGACAGGGGAGGACCTACGAGCAGTACTTC. This translates into CASSLGQGRTYEQYF.

The V gene is TRBV19, the J gene TRBJ1-1; D not resolved. Germline V gives CDR1 LNHDA, CDR2 SQIVND (reference sequence). Trimming left V 8 bases short and J 1 base short, with 11 bases between. CDR3 size: 13 residues. CDR3 loop: CASATGENTEAFF. The CDR3, as DNA: TGTGCCAGTGCGACCGGGGAGAACACTGAAGCTTTCTTT.

The sample holds one count of this clone. J is TRBJ1-1 and V is TRBV7-9; the D gene is possibly TRBD1 (5 bases). V lost 6 bases, J lost 1 base, and 15 bases lay in between. Germline loops: CDR1 SEHNR, CDR2 FQNEAQ (reference sequence). CDR3 size: 15 residues. Written as DNA, the CDR3 is TGTGCCAGCAGTGCACGTGTCGACAGGAACACTGAAGCTTTCTTT. This translates into CASSARVDRNTEAFF.

J is TRBJ2-2 and V is TRBV11-2; TRBD1 aligns across 10 bases. CDR3 length: 17 residues. After removal of 5 bases from V and 7 bases from J, the junction contained 13 bases not matched to a gene. Germline V gives CDR1 SGHAT, CDR2 FQNNGV. CDR3 bases: TGTGCCAGCAGCATACGGTTTGGACAGGGGGACGGCGGGGAGCTGTTTTTT. It specifies CASSIRFGQGDGGELFF.

The genes are TRBV19 and TRBJ2-7; tentative D call: TRBD1 (5 bases). The germline gives CDR1 LNHDA, CDR2 SQIVND (reference sequence). The CDR3 has 10 amino acids. The CDR3 sequence: CASSISQGKV. The CDR3 bases are TGTGCCAGTAGTATAAGCCAGGGTAAGGTC.

V gene TRBV15 combines with J gene TRBJ2-5; 8 bases map to TRBD2. The germline CDR1 and CDR2 sequences are LNHNV and YYDKDF (reference sequence). The CDR3 totals 14 residues. After removal of 0 bases from V and 3 bases from J, the junction contained 0 bases not matched to a gene. The CDR3 nucleotides are TGTGCCACCAGCAGAGAAGCGGGGGAAGAGACCCAGTACTTC. As protein: CATSREAGEETQYF. The whole variable domain, filled in from reference TRBV15 and TRBJ2-5, reads DAMVIQNPRYQVTQFGKPVTLSCSQTLNHNVMYWYQQKSSQAPKLLFHYYDKDFNNEADTPDNFQSRRPNTSFCFLDIRSPGLGDTAMYLCATSREAGEETQYFGPGTRLLVL.

The rearrangement links TRBV7-9 to TRBJ2-3; perhaps TRBD2 as D (6 bases). With 8 bases removed from V and 6 bases from J, the gap between germline ends came to 33 bases. The CDR3 is made up of 19 amino acids. Germline V gene sequence: CDR1 SEHNR, CDR2 FQNEAQ (reference sequence). CDR3 protein: CASPGAEEVLATVRDTQYF. The CDR3 DNA reads TGTGCCAGCCCGGGAGCAGAAGAGGTGCTGGCCACGGTACGTGATACGCAGTATTTT.

The table lists this clone with a few counts. The J gene is TRBJ2-4, the V gene TRBV4-1, with 7 nucleotides matching TRBD1. CDR3 size: 17 residues. V was pared by 2 bases and J by 0 bases, with 7 bases of the junction left unmatched. Germline V CDR1 and CDR2: MGHRA, YSYEKL. The CDR3 nucleotides read TGCGCCAGCAGCCAACCCCGGGACAGACTAGCCAAAAACATTCAGTACTTC. This encodes CASSQPRDRLAKNIQYF.

The V gene is TRBV4-1, the J gene TRBJ1-3; no definite D call. The CDR3 runs to 15 residues. CDR1 MGHRA and CDR2 YSYEKL come from the germline V gene. V was trimmed by 1 base and J by 4 bases, leaving 11 bases between them. CDR3 amino acids: CASSQVPPGGNTIYF. The CDR3 bases are TGCGCCAGCAGCCAAGTTCCCCCCGGGGGAAACACCATATATTTT.

About this clone itself: This sample includes further DNA sequences coding for the same CDR3. The CDR3: CASSPRVSGNTIYF. The CDR3 nucleotides are TGTGCCAGCAGCCCCAGGGTCTCTGGAAACACCATATATTTT. The V gene is TRBV6-5, the J gene TRBJ1-3; a possible D gene is TRBD1 (5 bases). CDR3 length equals 14 residues. CDR1 and CDR2 (germline): MNHEY, SVGAGI. The V gene lost 6 bases and the J gene lost 0 bases, with 9 bases spanning the gap.

As for this clone: Relative to the germline gene, one junction end is altered; a read error may explain this. The chain joins TRBV6-5 to TRBJ1-5, with TRBD1 matching 8 bases. The germline V gene has CDR1 MNHEY and CDR2 SVGAGI. The CDR3 covers 14 residues. The CDR3 sequence: CASSYDGSTGDKNF. The CDR3 coding sequence is TGTGCCAGCAGTTACGATGGATCGACAGGGGATAAGAATTTT.

The genes are TRBV18 and TRBJ2-7; D gene uncertain. Germline V gene data show CDR1 as KGHSH and CDR2 as LQKENI. This CDR3 is 13 amino acids long. Trimming cost V 2 bases and J 6 bases, with 11 bases left between them. The CDR3 DNA sequence: TGTGCCAGCTCACCAAGTGTTGTCGGCGAGCAGTACTTC. It specifies CASSPSVVGEQYF.

The rearrangement uses TRBV10-1 and TRBJ2-7; 8 positions match TRBD2. Germline V gene lookup returns CDR1 WNHNN and CDR2 SYGVQD (reference sequence). CDR3 length equals 15 residues. With V trimmed by 5 bases and J by 3 bases, 9 bases remained unmatched. The CDR3 nucleotides are TGCGCCAGCAGTCACCCAGCGGGGGCCTACTACGAGCAGTACTTC. Amino acid sequence: CASSHPAGAYYEQYF.

The chain has TRBV5-3 and TRBJ1-1, with TRBD1 identical over 9 bases. TRBV5-3 is an ORF, and what it does is uncertain. V was clipped by 4 bases and J by 5 bases; unmatched bases: 9. This CDR3 spans 15 amino acids. The CDR3 region is CARSLDRGRGTEAFF. The CDR3 bases are TGTGCCAGAAGCCTTGACAGGGGGAGAGGTACTGAAGCTTTCTTT.

With regard to this clone: The junction shows a germline mismatch at one end, possibly a read error. J is TRBJ1-5 and V is TRBV7-9; TRBD1 might be the D (6 bases). This CDR3 contains 15 residues. CDR1 is SEHNR, CDR2 FQNEAQ, per germline (reference sequence). The DNA of the CDR3 is TGTTCCAGCAGCTTACAGGGAGGCGGCAATCAGCCCCAGCATTTT. It specifies CSSSLQGGGNQPQHF. The full variable domain, with the rest looked up from reference TRBV7-9 and TRBJ1-5, is DTGVSQNPRHKITKRGQNVTFRCDPISEHNRLYWYRQTLGQGPEFLTYFQNEAQLEKSRLLSDRFSAERPKGSFSTLEIQRTEQGDSAMYLCSSSLQGGGNQPQHFGDGTRLSIL.

CDR3: CASSQEEAGGELFF. The CDR3, as DNA: TGCGCCAGCAGCCAAGAGGAGGCTGGCGGGGAGCTGTTTTTT. The rearrangement joins TRBV4-1 to TRBJ2-2, with D perhaps TRBD2 (5 bases). CDR3 size: 14 residues. The V end was cut by 0 bases, the J end by 7 bases, with 9 bases between. Germline CDR1 and CDR2: MGHRA and YSYEKL.

This clone came up a few times. The V gene is TRBV11-2, the J gene TRBJ1-6, with TRBD1 as a possible D gene (5 bases). V gave up 6 bases and J gave up 0 bases, with 12 bases separating them. Germline V CDR1 and CDR2: SGHAT, FQNNGV. The CDR3 spans 16 residues. CDR3 nucleotides: TGTGCCAGCAGTCGATGGGGCAGCTCCTATAATTCACCCCTCCACTTT. Translated, it gives CASSRWGSSYNSPLHF. Based on the CDR3 plus reference TRBV11-2 and TRBJ1-6, the full variable domain is EAGVAQSPRYKIIEKRQSVAFWCNPISGHATLYWYQQILGQGPKLLIQFQNNGVVDDSQLPKDRFSAERLKGVDSTLKIQPAKLEDSAVYLCASSRWGSSYNSPLHFGNGTRLTVT.

This chain joins TRBV28 and TRBJ1-2; unclear D gene. The germline CDR1 and CDR2 sequences are MDHEN and SYDVKM. The CDR3 has 13 amino acids. Trimming cost V 1 base and J 8 bases, with 11 bases left between them. CDR3 sequence (DNA): TGTGCCAGCAGTTTATCCGGTGGTCTCGGCTACACCTTC. Protein sequence: CASSLSGGLGYTF.

The chain has TRBV10-3 and TRBJ1-6; 7 nucleotides align to TRBD1. Per germline, CDR1 ENHRY and CDR2 SYGVKD. The J segment lost 6 bases and the V segment lost 7 bases, leaving 3 bases of the junction unmatched. This CDR3 is built from 13 residues. CDR3 residues: CAITGQLNSPLHF. The CDR3 DNA follows: TGTGCCATCACGGGACAGCTTAATTCACCCCTCCACTTT.

The chain employs TRBV19 and TRBJ1-5, with a weak D call TRBD1 (5 bases). The CDR3 is 13 residues long. V lost 5 bases, J lost 7 bases, and 12 bases lay in between. Germline V lookup: CDR1 LNHDA, CDR2 SQIVND (reference sequence). The CDR3 coding sequence is TGTGCCAGTAGTGCAGGGCAGGAGCAGCCCCAGCATTTT. Encoded protein: CASSAGQEQPQHF.

The chain has TRBV6-1 and TRBJ1-5, with 9 bases identical to TRBD1. The CDR3 totals 16 residues. V dropped 1 base and J dropped 7; count of bases not matched to a gene: 8. Germline assignment: CDR1 MNHNS and CDR2 SASEGT. CDR3: CASSEGSTGGVQPQHF. The CDR3 DNA follows: TGTGCCAGCAGTGAAGGCAGCACAGGGGGCGTCCAGCCCCAGCATTTT.

CDR3 DNA: TGTGCCAGCAGCTTAAGGACAGGGGGTCGGGGTAGCAATCAGCCCCAGCATTTT. It yields the protein CASSLRTGGRGSNQPQHF. The rearrangement uses TRBV7-2 and TRBJ1-5; TRBD1 agrees at 10 bases. The CDR3 is made up of 18 amino acids. Per germline, CDR1 SGHTA and CDR2 FQGNSA. Trimming took 2 bases from V and 0 from J; bases not matched to a gene: 7.